The source of this TCR beta chain is a study of shared clonotypes between healthy human individuals. Overall study context: Three plates each covered CD4 naive and memory; CD8 naive two, CD8 memory one. Whole-study results and caveats: Memory subsets generally showed smaller estimated richness than naive subsets did.

V was clipped by 1 base and J by 2 bases; unmatched bases: 1. Germline CDR1 is SEHNR and CDR2 is FQNEAQ (reference sequence). The CDR3 spans 14 residues. Researchers partitioned CD4+ cells into CD45RA+ naive and CD45RA-negative memory subsets. At a deep level, the assay was run. Libraries were prepared by immunoSEQ multiplex PCR; TCRdb keeps only in-frame clonotypes and omits some of them. The table records around 2.1 million clones, 90% to 96% of them present only once. A note on this clone: The antigen is unknown. This CDR3 is also generated by other DNA sequences in the sample.

The gene calls are TRBV7-9 and TRBJ2-5, with 7 bases fitting TRBD2. Sequencing was done on a sample of naive CD4+ T cells sorted from blood. Subset described: CD45RA+ positively selected. The receptor comes from a man aged 18 to 29 in good health. CDR3 coding DNA: TGTGCCAGCAGCTTAGGGACTAGTCAAGAGACCCAGTACTTC. As protein: CASSLGTSQETQYF.